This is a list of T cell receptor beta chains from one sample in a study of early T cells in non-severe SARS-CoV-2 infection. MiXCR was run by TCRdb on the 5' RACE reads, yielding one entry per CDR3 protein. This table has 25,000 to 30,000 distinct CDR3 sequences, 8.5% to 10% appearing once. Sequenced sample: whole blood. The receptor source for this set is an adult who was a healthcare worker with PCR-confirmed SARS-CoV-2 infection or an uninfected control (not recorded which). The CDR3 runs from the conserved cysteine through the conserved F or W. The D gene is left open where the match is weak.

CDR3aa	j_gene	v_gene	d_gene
CASRTWAQAPQETQYF	TRBJ2-5	TRBV7-6	NA
CASSADRRQPQHF	TRBJ1-5	TRBV6-2/TRBV6-3	TRBD1
CASSLISTGWTRSAYEQYF	TRBJ2-7	TRBV27	NA
CASSLEARYSDTQYF	TRBJ2-3	TRBV7-2	NA
CSARDIKNTGELFF	TRBJ2-2	TRBV20-1	NA
CASSLEGYGYTF	TRBJ1-2	TRBV11-1	NA
CASSLTGTGAGELFF	TRBJ2-2	TRBV7-6	TRBD1
CASSPFTGELFF	TRBJ2-2	TRBV14	NA
CASSFAGGRNEQYF	TRBJ2-7	TRBV5-4	TRBD2
CASRPDRGGEKLFF	TRBJ1-4	TRBV6-5	TRBD1
CAWKGVVNTGELFF	TRBJ2-2	TRBV30	NA
CASSKARVEQYF	TRBJ2-7	TRBV21-1	NA
CASVPRDDTEAFF	TRBJ1-1	TRBV27	NA
CASSRPGGESTKNFQYF	TRBJ2-4	TRBV18	NA
CASSLDRMNTEAFF	TRBJ1-1	TRBV5-4	NA
CASSLASGDSYEQYF	TRBJ2-7	TRBV7-2	TRBD2
CASRDRMNTEAFF	TRBJ1-1	TRBV6-5	TRBD1
CASSKEATGVFETQYF	TRBJ2-5	TRBV4-3	TRBD1
CASSYSLGQGSGANVLTF	TRBJ2-6	TRBV6-2/TRBV6-3	NA
CASSGLASYTDTQYF	TRBJ2-3	TRBV2	NA
CASSRASTPNEQFF	TRBJ2-1	TRBV11-2	NA
CASSHPAPGLARETQYF	TRBJ2-5	TRBV4-2	TRBD2
CASSLTGTGANQPQHF	TRBJ1-5	TRBV5-5	TRBD1
CASSPWGSSDSPLHF	TRBJ1-6	TRBV9	NA
CASSGTSGADTQYF	TRBJ2-3	TRBV25-1	TRBD2
CSARSPGGNQPQHF	TRBJ1-5	TRBV20-1	NA
CSARDLRPLGGKDTQYF	TRBJ2-3	TRBV20-1	NA
CASSQDWGEETQYF	TRBJ2-5	TRBV3-1	NA
CASTDPGESSYNEQFF	TRBJ2-1	TRBV12-3/TRBV12-4	NA
CSVARGNTQYF	TRBJ2-3	TRBV29-1	NA
CSATPRQGGNQPQHF	TRBJ1-5	TRBV20-1	NA
CASSPKSVARNTEAFF	TRBJ1-1	TRBV18	NA
CASSFRRANSPLHF	TRBJ1-6	TRBV7-2	NA
CSAPDRERNQPQHF	TRBJ1-5	TRBV20-1	TRBD1
CASSSAGAYEQYF	TRBJ2-7	TRBV11-3	NA
CATSDRNTDTQYF	TRBJ2-3	TRBV24-1	NA